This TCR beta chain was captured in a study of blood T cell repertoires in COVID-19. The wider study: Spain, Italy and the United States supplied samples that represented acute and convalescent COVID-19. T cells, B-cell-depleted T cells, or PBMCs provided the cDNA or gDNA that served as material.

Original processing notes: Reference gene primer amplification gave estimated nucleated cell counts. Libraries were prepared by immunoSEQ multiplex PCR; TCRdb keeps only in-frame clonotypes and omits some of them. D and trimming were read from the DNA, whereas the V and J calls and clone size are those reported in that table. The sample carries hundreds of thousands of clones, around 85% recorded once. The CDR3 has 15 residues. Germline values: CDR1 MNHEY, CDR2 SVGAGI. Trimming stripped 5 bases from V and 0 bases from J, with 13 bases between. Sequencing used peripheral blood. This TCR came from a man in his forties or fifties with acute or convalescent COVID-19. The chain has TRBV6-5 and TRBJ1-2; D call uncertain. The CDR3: CASSRPEASNYGYTF. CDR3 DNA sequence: TGTGCCAGCAGTCGCCCAGAGGCTTCTAACTATGGCTACACCTTC.